The 4 T cell receptor beta chains listed next were all sequenced from one sample in a study of blood T cell repertoires in COVID-19. The method was immunoSEQ multiplex PCR; TCRdb's version includes in-frame clones alone and lacks a portion of them. This sample yields some 300,000 clones, of which approximately 89% are seen a single time; roughly 2.8% belongs to the top ten. What was sequenced was PBMCs or T cells enriched from blood (not recorded which). The receptor set was obtained from a woman in her fifties or sixties who had been exposed to COVID-19.

The chain recombines TRBV2 with TRBJ2-7, with 10 positions matching TRBD2. This CDR3 contains 15 residues. Germline CDR1 is SNHLY and CDR2 is FYNNEI. V lost 6 bases, J lost 3 bases, and 8 bases stayed unmatched. CDR3 DNA sequence: TGTGCCAGCAGCGATAGCGGGGGGCCCCTCTACGAGCAGTACTTC. It yields the protein CASSDSGGPLYEQYF.

The genes are TRBV3-1 (or the pseudogene TRBV3-2) and TRBJ2-3, with 12 bases aligning to TRBD2. The germline CDR1 and CDR2 sequences are LGHDT and YNNKEL (reference sequence). This CDR3 is 15 amino acids long. Trimming at V came to 4 bases and at J to 5 bases, leaving 4 bases not matched to a gene. The CDR3 DNA is TGTGCCAGCAGCCCTAGCGGGGGGGCGTTAGATACGCAGTATTTT. Its protein is CASSPSGGALDTQYF.

This sequence joins TRBV3-1 (or the pseudogene TRBV3-2) and TRBJ2-5; TRBD2 matches at 11 bases. This CDR3 comprises 15 residues. From germline, CDR1 is LGHDT and CDR2 YNNKEL (reference sequence). V lost 1 base, J lost 5 bases, and 3 bases stayed unmatched. The CDR3 protein is CASSQVAGGRETQYF. CDR3 coding DNA: TGTGCCAGCAGCCAAGTAGCGGGGGGGCGGGAGACCCAGTACTTC.

V gene TRBV6-1 combines with J gene TRBJ1-5; D gene uncertain. The CDR3 runs 16 residues. Germline V lookup: CDR1 MNHNS, CDR2 SASEGT. V lost 5 bases to trimming and J lost 2 bases, with 16 bases between them. The DNA for the CDR3 is TGTGCCAGCAGTAAAGGAGAGGGCGGAGGCAATCAGCCCCAGCATTTT. This translates into CASSKGEGGGNQPQHF.